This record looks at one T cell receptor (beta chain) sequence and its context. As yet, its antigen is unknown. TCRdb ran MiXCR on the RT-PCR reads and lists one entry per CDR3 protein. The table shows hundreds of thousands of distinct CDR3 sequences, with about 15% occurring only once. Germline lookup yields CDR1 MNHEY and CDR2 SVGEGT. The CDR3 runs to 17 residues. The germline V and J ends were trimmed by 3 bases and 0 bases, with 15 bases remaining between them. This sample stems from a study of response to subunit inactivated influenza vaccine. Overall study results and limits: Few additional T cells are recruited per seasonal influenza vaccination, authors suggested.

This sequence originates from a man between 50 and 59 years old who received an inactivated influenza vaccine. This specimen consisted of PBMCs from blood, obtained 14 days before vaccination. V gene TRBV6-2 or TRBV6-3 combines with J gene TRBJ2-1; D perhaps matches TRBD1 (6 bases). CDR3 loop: CASSYLGAQSSYNEQFF. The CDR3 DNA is TGTGCCAGCAGTTATCTGGGGGCGCAGAGCTCCTACAATGAGCAGTTCTTC.